This record concerns one T cell receptor (beta chain) sequence. Its specificity is not known. The conserved phenylalanine or tryptophan is not found at the CDR3 terminus, so this likely reflects a read error. These data come from a study of T cell repertoires in cytomegalovirus infection. TCRdb processed the reads anew with MiXCR; each CDR3 protein has one entry. Among fewer than 650,000 distinct CDR3 sequences listed, 35% to 50% were seen once. Trimming pared 4 bases from V and 7 bases from J, leaving 10 bases between. The CDR3 is 12 residues long. The V call is TRBV12-3 or TRBV12-4, the J call TRBJ1-2; D is uncertain. This receptor was obtained from a human donor in good health (CMV status not recorded). Some clones in this sample may be carry-over from other donors' samples. The material sequenced was cultured PBMCs, taken from culture after CMV antigen stimulation. This CDR3 is CASSYVVGGYTL. CDR3 bases: TGTGCCAGCAGTTATGTGGTGGGTGGCTACACCTTA.